This TCR beta chain originates from a study of T cells after yellow fever vaccination. Study-level background: SMART-Seq v4 Ultra Low Input prepared libraries from low-cell fractions.

Trimming shortened V by 3 bases and J by 5 bases, and 15 bases separated the two germline ends. Germline V CDR1 and CDR2: LGHDT, YNNKEL (reference sequence). This CDR3 contains 15 residues. Study outcomes and limitations: Repertoires sorted by FACS could include abundant clonotypes that are contaminants from the bulk population. At approximately 95% for CD4 and approximately 88% for CD8, most primary-vaccination clones showed up again after the booster.

For TCR, cDNA came from 5'RACE template switching, which added a universal primer site and UMIs. TCRdb re-called the 5' RACE reads with MiXCR, one entry per CDR3 protein. Of over 250,000 distinct CDR3 sequences in the sample, about 5.2% are singletons; the top ten hold less than 3.5%. This clonotype was recorded a few times. Its antigen remains unidentified. The rearrangement links TRBV3-1 to TRBJ2-3; tentatively, D is TRBD1 (5 bases). This TCR came from a young man who received the YFV17D yellow fever vaccine. Material: CD4+ T cells sorted from PBMCs, obtained on the day of the yellow fever booster vaccination. CDR3 protein: CASSHLGRARDTQYF. The CDR3 nucleotides read TGTGCCAGCAGCCACCTGGGCAGGGCACGAGATACGCAGTATTTT.